This T cell receptor (beta chain) was documented in a study of blood T cell repertoires in COVID-19. This clone appeared a single time. The CDR3 has 14 amino acids. The germline gives CDR1 LGHDT, CDR2 YNNKEL (reference sequence). V gave up 3 bases and J gave up 3 bases, with 9 bases separating them. Some clones are missing from TCRdb's copy, which holds only in-frame ones; the method was immunoSEQ multiplex PCR. The sample shows approximately 70,000 clones, roughly 91% of them seen only once. V gene TRBV3-1 (or the pseudogene TRBV3-2) combines with J gene TRBJ2-1, with D possibly matching TRBD1 (6 bases). Sequencing was carried out using peripheral blood. The receptor was isolated from a man between 40 and 49 years old with COVID-19, enrolled during active disease. The CDR3 DNA is TGTGCCAGCAGCCAGCTACAGGGCTACAATGAGCAGTTCTTC. Translated, it gives CASSQLQGYNEQFF.